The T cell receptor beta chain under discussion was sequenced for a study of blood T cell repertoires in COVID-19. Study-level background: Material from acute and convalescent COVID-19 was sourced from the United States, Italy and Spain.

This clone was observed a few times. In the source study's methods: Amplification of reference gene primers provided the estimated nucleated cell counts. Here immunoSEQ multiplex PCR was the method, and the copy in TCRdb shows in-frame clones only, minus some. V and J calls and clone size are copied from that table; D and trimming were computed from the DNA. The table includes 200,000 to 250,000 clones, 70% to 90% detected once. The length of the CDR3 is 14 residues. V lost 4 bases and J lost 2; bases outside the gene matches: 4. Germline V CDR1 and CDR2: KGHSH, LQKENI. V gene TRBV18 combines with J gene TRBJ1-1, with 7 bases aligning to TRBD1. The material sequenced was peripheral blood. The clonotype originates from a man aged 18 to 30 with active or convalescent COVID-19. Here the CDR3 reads CASSLRQGNTEAFF. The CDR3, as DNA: TGTGCCAGCTCACTACGACAGGGTAACACTGAAGCTTTCTTT.